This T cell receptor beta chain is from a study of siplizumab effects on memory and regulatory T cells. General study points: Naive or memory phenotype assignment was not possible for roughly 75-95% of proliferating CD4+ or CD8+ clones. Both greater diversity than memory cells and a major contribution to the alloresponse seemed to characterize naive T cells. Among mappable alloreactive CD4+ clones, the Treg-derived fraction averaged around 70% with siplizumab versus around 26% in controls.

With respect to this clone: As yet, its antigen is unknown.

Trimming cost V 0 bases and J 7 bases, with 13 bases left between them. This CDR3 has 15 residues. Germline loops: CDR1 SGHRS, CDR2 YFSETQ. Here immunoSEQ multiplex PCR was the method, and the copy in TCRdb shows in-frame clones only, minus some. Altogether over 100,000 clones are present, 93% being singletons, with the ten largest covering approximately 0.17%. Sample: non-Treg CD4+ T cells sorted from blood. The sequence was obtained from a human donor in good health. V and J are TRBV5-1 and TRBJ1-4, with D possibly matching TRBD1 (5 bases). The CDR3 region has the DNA TGCGCCAGCAGCTTGGCCTTAAGGGGAGGTGAAAAACTGTTTTTT. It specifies CASSLALRGGEKLFF.